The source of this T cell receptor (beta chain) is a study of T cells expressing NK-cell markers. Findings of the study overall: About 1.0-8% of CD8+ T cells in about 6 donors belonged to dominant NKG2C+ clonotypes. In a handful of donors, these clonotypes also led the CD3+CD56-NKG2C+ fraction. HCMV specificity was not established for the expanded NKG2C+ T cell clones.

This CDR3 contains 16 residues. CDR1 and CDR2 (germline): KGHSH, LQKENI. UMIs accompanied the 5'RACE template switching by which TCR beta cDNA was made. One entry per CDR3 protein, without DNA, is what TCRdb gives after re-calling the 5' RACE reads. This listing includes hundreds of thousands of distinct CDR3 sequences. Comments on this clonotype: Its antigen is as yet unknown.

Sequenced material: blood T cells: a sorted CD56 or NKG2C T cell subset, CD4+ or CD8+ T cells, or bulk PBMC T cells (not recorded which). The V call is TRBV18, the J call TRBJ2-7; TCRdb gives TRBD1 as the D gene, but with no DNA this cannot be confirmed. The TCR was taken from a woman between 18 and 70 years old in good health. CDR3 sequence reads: CASSPRSGTGPTEQYF. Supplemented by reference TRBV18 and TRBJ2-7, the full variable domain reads NAGVMQNPRHLVRRRGQEARLRCSPMKGHSHVYWYRQLPEEGLKFMVYLQKENIIDESGMPKERFSAEFPKEGPSILRIQQVVRGDSAAYFCASSPRSGTGPTEQYFGPGTRLTVT.